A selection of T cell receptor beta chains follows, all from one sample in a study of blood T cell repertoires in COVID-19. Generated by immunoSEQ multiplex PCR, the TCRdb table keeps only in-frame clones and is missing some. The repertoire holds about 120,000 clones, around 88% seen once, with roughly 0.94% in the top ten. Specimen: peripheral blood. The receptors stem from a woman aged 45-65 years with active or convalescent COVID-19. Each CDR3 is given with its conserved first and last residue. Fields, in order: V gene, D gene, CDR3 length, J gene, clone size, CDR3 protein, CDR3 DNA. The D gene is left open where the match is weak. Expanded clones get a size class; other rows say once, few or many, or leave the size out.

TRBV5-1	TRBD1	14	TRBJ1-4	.	CASSSGTGDEKLFF	TGCGCCAGCAGCTCCGGGACAGGCGATGAAAAACTGTTTTTT
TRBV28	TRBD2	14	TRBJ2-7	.	CASASGSLIYEQYF	TGTGCCAGCGCAAGCGGGAGCCTTATCTACGAGCAGTACTTC
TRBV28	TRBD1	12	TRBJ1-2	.	CASSLITGGARF	TGTGCCAGCAGTTTGATCACAGGGGGCGCCCGCTTC
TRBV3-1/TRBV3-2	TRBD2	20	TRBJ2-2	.	CASSQGYLYRRGAGAGELFF	TGTGCCAGCAGCCAAGGGTACCTATATCGGCGGGGGGCCGGGGCCGGGGAGCTGTTTTTT
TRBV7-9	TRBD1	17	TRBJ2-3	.	CASSLGGTGPSTDTQYF	TGTGCCAGCAGCTTAGGTGGGACAGGTCCTAGCACAGATACGCAGTATTTT
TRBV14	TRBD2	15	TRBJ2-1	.	CASRPSGSPLNEQFF	TGTGCCAGCAGACCTAGCGGTTCCCCCCTCAATGAGCAGTTCTTC
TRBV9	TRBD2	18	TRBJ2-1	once	CASSVGTSGSLAYNEQFF	TGTGCCAGCAGCGTCGGGACTAGCGGGAGTCTCGCCTACAATGAGCAGTTCTTC
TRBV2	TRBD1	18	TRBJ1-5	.	CASREHWTGDDSNQPQHF	TGTGCCAGCAGGGAACATTGGACAGGTGACGATAGCAATCAGCCCCAGCATTTT
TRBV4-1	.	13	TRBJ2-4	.	CASSQEERNIQYF	TGCGCCAGCAGCCAAGAGGAGAGAAACATTCAGTACTTC
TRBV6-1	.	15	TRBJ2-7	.	CASSEARTLRYEQYF	TGTGCCAGCAGTGAAGCGCGGACACTCCGCTACGAGCAGTACTTC
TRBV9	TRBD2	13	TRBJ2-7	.	CASSVVLAGEQYF	TGTGCCAGCAGCGTAGTACTAGCGGGGGAGCAGTACTTC
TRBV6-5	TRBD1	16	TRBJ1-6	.	CASSYLGTGLNSPLHF	TGTGCCAGCAGTTACTTAGGGACAGGGCTAAATTCACCCCTCCACTTT
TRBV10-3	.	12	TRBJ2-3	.	CAISERDSAQYF	TGTGCCATCAGTGAGCGTGACAGTGCGCAGTATTTT
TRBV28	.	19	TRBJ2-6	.	CASSSASFSRVSGANVLTF	TGTGCCAGCAGTTCCGCCAGCTTTTCCCGGGTCTCTGGGGCCAACGTCCTGACTTTC
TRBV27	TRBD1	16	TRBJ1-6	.	CASSAPGQSKDSPLHF	TGTGCCAGCAGCGCACCGGGACAGTCGAAGGATTCACCCCTCCACTTT
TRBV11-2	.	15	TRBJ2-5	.	CASSLDYGGQETQYF	TGTGCCAGCAGCTTAGATTATGGGGGGCAAGAGACCCAGTACTTC
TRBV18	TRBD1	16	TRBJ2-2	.	CASSPRTGANTGELFF	TGTGCCAGCTCACCTCGGACAGGGGCGAACACCGGGGAGCTGTTTTTT
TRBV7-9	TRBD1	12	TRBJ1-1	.	CASDWSGTGAFF	TGTGCCAGCGATTGGTCAGGGACAGGAGCTTTCTTT
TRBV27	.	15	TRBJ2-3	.	CASSPLVSKADTQYF	TGTGCCAGCAGTCCGCTAGTTAGTAAAGCAGATACGCAGTATTTT
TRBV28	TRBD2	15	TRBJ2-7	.	CASSSQAGGLDEQYF	TGTGCCAGCAGCTCCCAAGCGGGAGGGTTGGACGAGCAGTACTTC
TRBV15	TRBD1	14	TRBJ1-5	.	CATSRAGDSQPQHF	TGTGCCACCAGCAGAGCCGGGGACAGTCAGCCCCAGCATTTT
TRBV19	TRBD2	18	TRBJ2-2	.	CASSIGSIWREYTGELFF	TGTGCCAGTAGTATTGGTTCAATATGGCGGGAGTACACCGGGGAGCTGTTTTTT
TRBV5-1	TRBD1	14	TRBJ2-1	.	CASSLGGRYNEQFF	TGCGCCAGCAGCTTAGGGGGCAGGTACAATGAGCAGTTCTTC
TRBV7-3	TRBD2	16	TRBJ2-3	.	CASSKGLAGDTDTQYF	TGTGCCAGCAGCAAGGGACTAGCGGGAGACACAGATACGCAGTATTTT
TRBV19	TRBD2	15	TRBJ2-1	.	CASSLGLAGVNEQFF	TGTGCCAGTAGTTTGGGACTAGCGGGAGTCAATGAGCAGTTCTTC
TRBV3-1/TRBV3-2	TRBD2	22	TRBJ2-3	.	CASSPTPFGLAGGPSYADTQYF	TGTGCCAGCAGCCCTACCCCCTTTGGACTAGCGGGAGGGCCCAGTTACGCAGATACGCAGTATTTT
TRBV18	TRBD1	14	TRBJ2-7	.	CASSLGGQGYEQYF	TGTGCCAGCTCACTGGGGGGACAGGGCTACGAGCAGTACTTC
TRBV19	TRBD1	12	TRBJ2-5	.	CASSTGGETQYF	TGTGCCAGTAGTACAGGGGGTGAGACCCAGTACTTC
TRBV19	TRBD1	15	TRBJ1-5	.	CASSITGGSNQPQHF	TGTGCCAGTAGTATTACAGGGGGAAGCAATCAGCCCCAGCATTTT
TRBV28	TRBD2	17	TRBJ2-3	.	CASSFNPSGYSTDTQYF	TGTGCCAGCAGTTTCAACCCTAGCGGCTACAGCACAGATACGCAGTATTTT
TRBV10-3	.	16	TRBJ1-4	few	CAISDPPGSSNEKLFF	TGTGCCATCAGTGATCCTCCAGGGTCGAGTAATGAAAAACTGTTTTTT
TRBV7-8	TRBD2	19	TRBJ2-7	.	CASPPASSTSGVQWGGQYF	TGTGCCAGCCCACCCGCTTCGTCGACTAGCGGAGTACAATGGGGTGGGCAGTACTTC
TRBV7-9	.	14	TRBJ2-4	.	CASSPPPGRNIQYF	TGTGCCAGCAGTCCGCCCCCCGGGAGAAACATTCAGTACTTC
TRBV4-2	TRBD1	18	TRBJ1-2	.	CASSQGTGGYSPAGGYTF	TGTGCCAGCAGCCAGGGTACAGGGGGCTACTCACCGGCGGGGGGCTACACCTTC
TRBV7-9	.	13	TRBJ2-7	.	CASREGAGYEQYF	TGTGCCAGCCGGGAGGGGGCAGGCTACGAGCAGTACTTC
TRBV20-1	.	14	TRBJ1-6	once	CSASAGGYNSPLHF	TGCAGTGCTAGTGCGGGGGGCTATAATTCACCCCTCCACTTT
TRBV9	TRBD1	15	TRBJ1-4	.	CASSGQGLANEKLFF	TGTGCCAGCAGCGGACAGGGCCTTGCTAATGAAAAACTGTTTTTT